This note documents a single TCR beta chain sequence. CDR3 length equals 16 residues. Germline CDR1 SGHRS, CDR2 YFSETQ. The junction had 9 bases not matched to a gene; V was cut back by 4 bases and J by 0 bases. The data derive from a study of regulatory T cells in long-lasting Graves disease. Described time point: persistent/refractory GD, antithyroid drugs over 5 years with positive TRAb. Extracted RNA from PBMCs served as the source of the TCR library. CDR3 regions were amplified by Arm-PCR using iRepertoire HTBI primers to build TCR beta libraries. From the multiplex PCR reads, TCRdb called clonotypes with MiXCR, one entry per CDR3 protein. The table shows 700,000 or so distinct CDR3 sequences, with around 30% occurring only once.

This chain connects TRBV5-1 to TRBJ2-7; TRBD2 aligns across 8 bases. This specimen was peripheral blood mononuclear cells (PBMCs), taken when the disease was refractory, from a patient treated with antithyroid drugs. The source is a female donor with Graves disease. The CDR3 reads CASSPEGGRSSYEQYF. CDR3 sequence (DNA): TGCGCCAGCAGCCCCGAGGGCGGGAGGAGCTCCTACGAGCAGTACTTC.